This TCR beta chain was sequenced in a study of follicular helper T cells after annual influenza vaccination. Worth noting for this clone: Its antigen remains unidentified.

The protocol was immunoSEQ multiplex PCR, while the TCRdb copy is restricted to in-frame clones and leaves out a portion. The repertoire holds around 1,300 clones, with about 60% as singletons. Study-wide results and caveats: Change in circulating plasmablasts correlated with ICOS+CD38+ cTfh clonality change.

V lost 5 bases and J 4 bases, leaving 17 bases between the germline ends. CDR3 size: 15 residues. Germline loops: CDR1 SEHNR, CDR2 FQNEAQ (reference sequence). Time point: 2015-2016 season, 7 days after influenza vaccination. Each time point used about 35 to 100 mL of blood. The sample was CXCR5+ CD38+ circulating T follicular helper cells from blood, taken 7 days after influenza vaccination. The sample's subset: circulating Tfh, non-naive CD4+CXCR5+PD-1+ (ICOS+CD38+ or ICOS-CD38-). This rearrangement joins TRBV7-9 to TRBJ1-1, with D possibly being TRBD1 (6 bases). This sequence was found in an adult who received the influenza vaccine. CDR3 region: CASSIFGGAGTEAFF. The CDR3, as DNA: TGTGCCAGCAGCATCTTCGGGGGGGCGGGCACTGAAGCTTTCTTT.